The present T cell receptor (beta chain) was sequenced within a study of cytomegalovirus exposure and HLA in healthy donors. The study, taken as a whole, reports: Analysis performed later found approximately 17,000 TCR beta sequences associated with HLA alleles at 0.05 false discovery rate.

PCR was performed using 60 Vbeta and 13 Jbeta primers. Profiling relied on immunoSEQ multiplex PCR, and the TCRdb table lists in-frame clones only, not all of them. The sample has about 120,000 clones, 15% seen once. These donors counted as nominally healthy when sampled, but unrecorded immune exposures were likely. With 8 bases removed from V and 4 bases from J, the gap between germline ends came to 17 bases. This CDR3 contains 14 residues. Of note for this clone: Its antigen remains unidentified.

The sequencing input was PBMCs. The chain employs TRBV23-1 and TRBJ2-5; weak D call: TRBD2 (5 bases). TRBV23-1 is assigned to the ORF class and has an uncertain function. The receptor was isolated from a woman between 18 and 30 years old in good health and CMV-seronegative. The DNA for the CDR3 is TGCGCCAGCGGACTCGTCCGGGAAAGAGAGACCCAGTACTTC. Amino acid sequence: CASGLVRERETQYF.